The entry below describes one TCR beta chain. Its target is not known. These data belong to a study of cytomegalovirus exposure and HLA in healthy donors. Points from the study as a whole: Later findings reportedly placed an Asian-associated ancestry cluster below the roughly 660-donor mean for N-insertions. An analysis that came later showed most CMV-associated TCR beta chains appearing HLA-restricted. The presence/absence work took it that sequencing depth was about the same across donors. Reports indicate that TCR beta sequences accurately predicted the HLA-A and HLA-B alleles of most subjects.

V lost 6 bases to trimming and J lost 4 bases, with 9 bases between them. This CDR3 region has 12 residues. Germline-derived CDR1 and CDR2 are SNHLY and FYNNEI. Use of 60 Vbeta and 13 Jbeta primers characterized the PCR. Here immunoSEQ multiplex PCR was the method, and the copy in TCRdb shows in-frame clones only, minus some. Seen in this sample are 190,000 or so clones; the ten most common clones hold 0.7% to 0.8%. Sequencing was carried out using PBMCs. The rearrangement uses TRBV2 and TRBJ1-2; D remains unclear. This sequence originates from a boy aged 5-17 years in good health and CMV-seronegative. CDR3 nucleotides: TGTGCCAGCAGCGCAGGTGTCTATGGCTACACCTTC. Protein: CASSAGVYGYTF.